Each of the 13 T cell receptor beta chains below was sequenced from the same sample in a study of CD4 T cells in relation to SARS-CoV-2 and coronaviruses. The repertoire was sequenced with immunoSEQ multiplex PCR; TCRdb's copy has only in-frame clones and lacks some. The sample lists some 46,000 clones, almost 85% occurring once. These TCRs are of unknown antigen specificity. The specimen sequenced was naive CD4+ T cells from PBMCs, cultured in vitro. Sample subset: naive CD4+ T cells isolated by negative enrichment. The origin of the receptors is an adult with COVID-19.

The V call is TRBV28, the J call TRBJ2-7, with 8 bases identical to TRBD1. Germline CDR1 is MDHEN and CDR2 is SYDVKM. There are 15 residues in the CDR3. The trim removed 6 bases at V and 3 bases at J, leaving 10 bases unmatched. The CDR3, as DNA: TGTGCCAGCAGCCCAGGACAGGGAGGCTTCTACGAGCAGTACTTC. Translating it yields CASSPGQGGFYEQYF.

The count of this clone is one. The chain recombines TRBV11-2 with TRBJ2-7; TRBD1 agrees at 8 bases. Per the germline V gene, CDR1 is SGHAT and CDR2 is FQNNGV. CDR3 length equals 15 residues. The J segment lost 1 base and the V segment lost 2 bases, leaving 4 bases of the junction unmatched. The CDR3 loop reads CASSLPGGASYEQYF. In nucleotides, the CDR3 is TGTGCCAGCAGCTTACCAGGGGGCGCATCCTACGAGCAGTACTTC.

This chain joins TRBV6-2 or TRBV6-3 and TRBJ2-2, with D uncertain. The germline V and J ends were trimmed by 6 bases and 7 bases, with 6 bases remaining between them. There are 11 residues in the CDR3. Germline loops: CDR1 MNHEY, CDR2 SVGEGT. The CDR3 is CASSRSGELFF. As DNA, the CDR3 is TGTGCCAGCAGCAGGAGCGGGGAGCTGTTTTTT.

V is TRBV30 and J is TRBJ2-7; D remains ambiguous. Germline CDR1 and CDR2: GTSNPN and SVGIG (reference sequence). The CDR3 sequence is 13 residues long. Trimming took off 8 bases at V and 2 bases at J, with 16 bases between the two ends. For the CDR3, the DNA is TGTGCCGCTTCGGTAGGCCAACCCTACGAGCAGTACTTC. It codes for CAASVGQPYEQYF.

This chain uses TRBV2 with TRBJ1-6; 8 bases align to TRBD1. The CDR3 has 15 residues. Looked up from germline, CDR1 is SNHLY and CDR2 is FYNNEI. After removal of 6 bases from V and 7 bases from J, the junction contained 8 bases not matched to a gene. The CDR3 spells CASRETGAGNSPLHF. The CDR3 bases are TGTGCCAGCAGAGAGACAGGGGCAGGCAATTCACCCCTCCACTTT. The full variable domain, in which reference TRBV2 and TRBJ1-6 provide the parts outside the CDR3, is EPEVTQTPSHQVTQMGQEVILRCVPISNHLYFYWYRQILGQKVEFLVSFYNNEISEKSEIFDDQFSVERPDGSNFTLKIRSTKLEDSAMYFCASRETGAGNSPLHFGNGTRLTVT.

The CDR3 nucleotides are TGTGCCAGCAGAGAAAATTCACCCCTCCACTTT. Translating it yields CASRENSPLHF. This rearrangement joins TRBV6-6 to TRBJ1-6; no reliable D call. CDR1 MNHNY and CDR2 SVGAGI come from the germline V gene (reference sequence). V dropped 6 bases and J dropped 7 bases, with 4 bases sitting between them. The CDR3 is 11 residues long.

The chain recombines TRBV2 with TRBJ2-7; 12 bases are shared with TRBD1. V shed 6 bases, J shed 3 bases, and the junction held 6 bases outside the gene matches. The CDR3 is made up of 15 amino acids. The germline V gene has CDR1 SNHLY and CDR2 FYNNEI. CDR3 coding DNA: TGTGCCAGCAGGGGAGGGACAGGGGGCTTCTACGAGCAGTACTTC. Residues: CASRGGTGGFYEQYF.

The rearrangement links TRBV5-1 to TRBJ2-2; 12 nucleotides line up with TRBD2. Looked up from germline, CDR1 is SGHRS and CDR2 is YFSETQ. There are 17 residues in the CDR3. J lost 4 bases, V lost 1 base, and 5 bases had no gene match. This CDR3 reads CASSLFPGLAGTGELFF. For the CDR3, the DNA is TGCGCCAGCAGCTTGTTCCCGGGACTAGCGGGCACCGGGGAGCTGTTTTTT. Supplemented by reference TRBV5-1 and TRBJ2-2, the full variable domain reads KAGVTQTPRYLIKTRGQQVTLSCSPISGHRSVSWYQQTPGQGLQFLFEYFSETQRNKGNFPGRFSGRQFSNSRSEMNVSTLELGDSALYLCASSLFPGLAGTGELFFGEGSRLTVL.

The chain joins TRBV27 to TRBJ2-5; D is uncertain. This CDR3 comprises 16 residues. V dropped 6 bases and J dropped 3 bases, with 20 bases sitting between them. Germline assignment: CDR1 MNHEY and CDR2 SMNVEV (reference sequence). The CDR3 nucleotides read TGTGCCAGCAGCCCCGGTTCGGATGTACCCAAAGAGACCCAGTACTTC. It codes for CASSPGSDVPKETQYF.

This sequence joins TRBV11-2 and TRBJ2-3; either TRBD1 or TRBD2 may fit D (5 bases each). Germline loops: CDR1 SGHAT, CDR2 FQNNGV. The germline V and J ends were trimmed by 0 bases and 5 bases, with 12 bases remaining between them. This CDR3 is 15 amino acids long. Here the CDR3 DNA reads TGTGCCAGCAGCTTAGAGGGGGTCGCGGGAGATACGCAGTATTTT. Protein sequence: CASSLEGVAGDTQYF. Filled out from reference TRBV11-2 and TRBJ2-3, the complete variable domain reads EAGVAQSPRYKIIEKRQSVAFWCNPISGHATLYWYQQILGQGPKLLIQFQNNGVVDDSQLPKDRFSAERLKGVDSTLKIQPAKLEDSAVYLCASSLEGVAGDTQYFGPGTRLTVL.

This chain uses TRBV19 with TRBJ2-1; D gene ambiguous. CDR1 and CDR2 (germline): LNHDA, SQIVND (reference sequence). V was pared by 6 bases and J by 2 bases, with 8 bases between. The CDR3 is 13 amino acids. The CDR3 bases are TGTGCCAGTAGGGAGACGGCCTACAATGAGCAGTTCTTC. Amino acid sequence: CASRETAYNEQFF.

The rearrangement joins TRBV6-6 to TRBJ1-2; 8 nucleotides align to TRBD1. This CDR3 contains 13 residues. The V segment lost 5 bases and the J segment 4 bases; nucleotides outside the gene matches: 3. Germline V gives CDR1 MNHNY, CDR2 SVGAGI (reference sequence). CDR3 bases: TGTGCCAGCAGTCAAGACAGGGGCTATGGCTACACCTTC. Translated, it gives CASSQDRGYGYTF.

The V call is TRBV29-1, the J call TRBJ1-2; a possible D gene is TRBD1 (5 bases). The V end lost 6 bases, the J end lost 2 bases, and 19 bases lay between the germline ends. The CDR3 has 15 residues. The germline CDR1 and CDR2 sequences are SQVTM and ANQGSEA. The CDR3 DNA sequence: TGCAGCGTGGGGTCTACTGGGACCCTAAACTATGGCTACACCTTC. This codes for CSVGSTGTLNYGYTF.